The entry below gives a single T cell receptor beta chain sequence along with its context. This sample is drawn from a study of blood T cell repertoires in COVID-19. As for the study in general: Samples of COVID-19 (acute and convalescent) were obtained from the United States, Italy and Spain. Sources were T cells, B-cell-depleted T cells, or PBMCs; the material itself was cDNA or gDNA.

In the source study's methods: The assay estimated nucleated cells by amplifying reference gene primers. This table comes from immunoSEQ multiplex PCR, and its TCRdb copy is limited to in-frame clones, with some not included. That table supplies the V and J calls and clone size; D and trimming were determined from the DNA. Among fewer than 250,000 clones, roughly nine tenths were seen once, and the ten largest hold around 1.2%. The CDR3 spans 13 residues. In germline, CDR1 is SQVTM, CDR2 ANQGSEA. Trimming cost V 6 bases and J 2 bases; bases outside gene matches: 2. The sequencing input was peripheral blood. This chain joins TRBV29-1 and TRBJ1-2, with TRBD1 matching 11 bases. This sequence was found in a man aged 25-45 years with acute or convalescent COVID-19. The CDR3 region is CSVRDRGNYGYTF. CDR3 DNA: TGCAGCGTCCGGGACAGGGGGAACTATGGCTACACCTTC.